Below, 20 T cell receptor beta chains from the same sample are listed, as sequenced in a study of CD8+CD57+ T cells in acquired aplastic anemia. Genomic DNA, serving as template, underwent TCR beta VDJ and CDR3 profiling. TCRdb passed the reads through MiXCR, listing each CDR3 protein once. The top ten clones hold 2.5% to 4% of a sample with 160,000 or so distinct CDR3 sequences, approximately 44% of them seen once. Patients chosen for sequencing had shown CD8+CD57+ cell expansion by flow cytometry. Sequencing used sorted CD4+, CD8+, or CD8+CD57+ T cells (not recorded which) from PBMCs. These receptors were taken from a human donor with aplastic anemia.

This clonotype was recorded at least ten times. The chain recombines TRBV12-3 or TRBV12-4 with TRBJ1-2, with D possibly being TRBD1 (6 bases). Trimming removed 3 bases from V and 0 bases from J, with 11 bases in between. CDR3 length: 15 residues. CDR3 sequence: CASSFYEGANYGYTF. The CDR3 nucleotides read TGTGCCAGCAGTTTTTATGAGGGGGCTAACTATGGCTACACCTTC.

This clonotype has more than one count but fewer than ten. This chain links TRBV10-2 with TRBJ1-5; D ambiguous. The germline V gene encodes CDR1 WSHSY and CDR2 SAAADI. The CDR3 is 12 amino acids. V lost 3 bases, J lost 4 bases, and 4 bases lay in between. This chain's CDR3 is CASSELNQPQHF. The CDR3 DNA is TGCGCCAGCAGTGAACTAAATCAGCCCCAGCATTTT.

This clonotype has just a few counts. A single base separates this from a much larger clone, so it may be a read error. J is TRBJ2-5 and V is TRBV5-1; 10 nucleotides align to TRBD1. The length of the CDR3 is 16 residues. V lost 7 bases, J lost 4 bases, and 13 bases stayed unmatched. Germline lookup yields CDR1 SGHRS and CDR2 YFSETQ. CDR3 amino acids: CASGQGGQGTGETQYF. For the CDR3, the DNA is TGCGCCAGCGGCCAAGGGGGACAGGGGACGGGAGAGACCCAGTACTTC.

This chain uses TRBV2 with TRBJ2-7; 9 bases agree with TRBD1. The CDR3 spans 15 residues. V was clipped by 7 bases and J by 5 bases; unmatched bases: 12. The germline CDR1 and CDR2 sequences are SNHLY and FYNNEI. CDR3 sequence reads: CASTWSGTGLHEQYF. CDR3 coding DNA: TGTGCCAGCACTTGGTCCGGGACAGGGCTTCACGAGCAGTACTTC.

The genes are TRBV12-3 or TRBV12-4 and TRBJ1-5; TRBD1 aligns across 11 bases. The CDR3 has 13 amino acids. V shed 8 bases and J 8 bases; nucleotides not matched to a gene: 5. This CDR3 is CASRDRGLKPQHF. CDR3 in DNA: TGTGCCAGCCGGGACAGGGGGTTGAAGCCCCAGCATTTT.

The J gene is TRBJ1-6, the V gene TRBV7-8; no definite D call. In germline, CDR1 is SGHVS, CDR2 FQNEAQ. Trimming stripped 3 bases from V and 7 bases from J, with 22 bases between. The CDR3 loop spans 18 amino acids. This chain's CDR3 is CASSLTRPTSRWNSPLHF. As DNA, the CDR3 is TGTGCCAGCAGCTTGACCCGCCCCACAAGTCGGTGGAATTCACCCCTCCACTTT. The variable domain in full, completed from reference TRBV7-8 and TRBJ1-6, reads GAGVSQSPRYKVAKRGQDVALRCDPISGHVSLFWYQQALGQGPEFLTYFQNEAQLDKSGLPSDRFFAERPEGSVSTLKIQRTQQEDSAVYLCASSLTRPTSRWNSPLHFGNGTRLTVT.

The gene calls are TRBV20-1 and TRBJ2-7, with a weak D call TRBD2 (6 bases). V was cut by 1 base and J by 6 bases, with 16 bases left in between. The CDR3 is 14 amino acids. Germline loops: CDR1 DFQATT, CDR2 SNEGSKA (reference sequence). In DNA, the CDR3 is TGCAGTGCTAGAGCCTCGGCTAGCGTCGGCGAGCAGTACTTC. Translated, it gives CSARASASVGEQYF.

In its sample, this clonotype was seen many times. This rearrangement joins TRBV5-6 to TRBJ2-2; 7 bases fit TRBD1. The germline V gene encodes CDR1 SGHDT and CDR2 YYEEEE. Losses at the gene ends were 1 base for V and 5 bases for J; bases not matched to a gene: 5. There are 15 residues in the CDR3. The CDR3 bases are TGTGCCAGCAGCTTGAATCTCAGGGGGACCGGGGAGCTGTTTTTT. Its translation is CASSLNLRGTGELFF.

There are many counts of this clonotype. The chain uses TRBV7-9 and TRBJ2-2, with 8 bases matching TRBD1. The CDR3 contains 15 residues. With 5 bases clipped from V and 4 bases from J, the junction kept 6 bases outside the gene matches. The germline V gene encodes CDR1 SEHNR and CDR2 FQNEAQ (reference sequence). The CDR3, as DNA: TGTGCCAGCAGCCCGCGACAGGGGTCCACCGGGGAGCTGTTTTTT. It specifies CASSPRQGSTGELFF.

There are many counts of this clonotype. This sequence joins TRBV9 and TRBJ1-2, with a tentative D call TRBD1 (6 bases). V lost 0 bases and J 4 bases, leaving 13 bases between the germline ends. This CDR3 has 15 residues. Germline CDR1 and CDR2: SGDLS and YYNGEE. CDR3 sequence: CASSVGAGEGYGYTF. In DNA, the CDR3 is TGTGCCAGCAGCGTAGGGGCAGGGGAGGGCTATGGCTACACCTTC. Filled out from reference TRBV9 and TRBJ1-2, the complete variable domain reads DSGVTQTPKHLITATGQRVTLRCSPRSGDLSVYWYQQSLDQGLQFLIQYYNGEERAKGNILERFSAQQFPDLHSELNLSSLELGDSALYFCASSVGAGEGYGYTFGSGTRLTVV.

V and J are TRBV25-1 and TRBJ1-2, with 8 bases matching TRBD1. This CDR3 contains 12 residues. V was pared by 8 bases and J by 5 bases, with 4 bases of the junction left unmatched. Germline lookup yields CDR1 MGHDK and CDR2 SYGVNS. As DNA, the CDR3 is TGTGCCAGCGCCGACAGGGGTTATGGCTACACCTTC. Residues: CASADRGYGYTF.

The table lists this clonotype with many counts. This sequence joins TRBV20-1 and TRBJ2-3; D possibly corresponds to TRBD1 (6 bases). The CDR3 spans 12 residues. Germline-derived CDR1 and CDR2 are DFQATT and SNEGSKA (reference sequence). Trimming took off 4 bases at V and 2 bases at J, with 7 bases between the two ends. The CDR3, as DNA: TGCAGTGCTAACAGGGCCACAGATACGCAGTATTTT. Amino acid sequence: CSANRATDTQYF.

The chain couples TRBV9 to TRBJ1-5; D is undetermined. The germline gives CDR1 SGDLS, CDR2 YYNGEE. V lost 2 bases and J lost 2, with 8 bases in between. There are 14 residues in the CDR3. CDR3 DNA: TGTGCCAGCAGCGTCGACGGAGGCAATCAGCCCCAGCATTTT. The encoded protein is CASSVDGGNQPQHF.

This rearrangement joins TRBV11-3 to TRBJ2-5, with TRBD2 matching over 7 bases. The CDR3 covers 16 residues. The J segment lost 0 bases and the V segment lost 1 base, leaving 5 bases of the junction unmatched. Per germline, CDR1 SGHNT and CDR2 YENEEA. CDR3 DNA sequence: TGTGCCAGCAGCTTAGGGGTCGGGGGGTACCAAGAGACCCAGTACTTC. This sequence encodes CASSLGVGGYQETQYF.

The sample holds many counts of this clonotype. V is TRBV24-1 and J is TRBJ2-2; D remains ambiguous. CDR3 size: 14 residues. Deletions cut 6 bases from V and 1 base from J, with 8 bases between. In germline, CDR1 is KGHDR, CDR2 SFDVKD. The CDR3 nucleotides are TGTGCCACCAGTCCTTCCAGGAACACCGGGGAGCTGTTTTTT. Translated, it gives CATSPSRNTGELFF.

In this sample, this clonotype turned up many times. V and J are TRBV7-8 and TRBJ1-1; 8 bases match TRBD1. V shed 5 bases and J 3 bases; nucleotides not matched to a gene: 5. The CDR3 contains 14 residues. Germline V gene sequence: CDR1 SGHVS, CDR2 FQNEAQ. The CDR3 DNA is TGTGCCAGCAGCGAACAGACAGGGGACACTGAAGCTTTCTTT. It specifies CASSEQTGDTEAFF.

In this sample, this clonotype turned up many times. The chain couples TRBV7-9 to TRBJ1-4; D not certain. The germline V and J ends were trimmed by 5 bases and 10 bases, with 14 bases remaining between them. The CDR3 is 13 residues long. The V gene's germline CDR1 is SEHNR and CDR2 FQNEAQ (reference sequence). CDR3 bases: TGTGCCAGCAGCCATCGGCTACCGGGAAAACTGTTTTTT. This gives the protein CASSHRLPGKLFF.

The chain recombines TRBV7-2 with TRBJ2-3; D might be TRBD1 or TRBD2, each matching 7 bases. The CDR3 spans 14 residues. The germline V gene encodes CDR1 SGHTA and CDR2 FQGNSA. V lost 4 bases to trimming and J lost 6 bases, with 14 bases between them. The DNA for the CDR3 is TGTGCCAGCAGCTCCAGGGGGGGCTGGGATACGCAGTATTTT. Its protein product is CASSSRGGWDTQYF.

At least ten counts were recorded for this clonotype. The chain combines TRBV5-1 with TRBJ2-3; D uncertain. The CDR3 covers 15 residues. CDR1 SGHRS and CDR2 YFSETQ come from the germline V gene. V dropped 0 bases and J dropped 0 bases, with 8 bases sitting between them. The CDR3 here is CASSLAGRSTDTQYF. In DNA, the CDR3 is TGCGCCAGCAGCTTGGCCGGGCGGAGCACAGATACGCAGTATTTT.

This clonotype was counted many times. In DNA form, the CDR3 reads TGTGCCAGCAGCCGACCGGGACGGACACAGGATACGCAGTATTTT. Amino acid sequence: CASSRPGRTQDTQYF. The rearrangement joins TRBV3-1 to TRBJ2-3; D may be TRBD1 or TRBD2 (5 bases each). Germline CDR1 is LGHDT and CDR2 is YNNKEL (reference sequence). CDR3 length: 15 residues. Deletions cut 4 bases from V and 6 bases from J, with 17 bases between.